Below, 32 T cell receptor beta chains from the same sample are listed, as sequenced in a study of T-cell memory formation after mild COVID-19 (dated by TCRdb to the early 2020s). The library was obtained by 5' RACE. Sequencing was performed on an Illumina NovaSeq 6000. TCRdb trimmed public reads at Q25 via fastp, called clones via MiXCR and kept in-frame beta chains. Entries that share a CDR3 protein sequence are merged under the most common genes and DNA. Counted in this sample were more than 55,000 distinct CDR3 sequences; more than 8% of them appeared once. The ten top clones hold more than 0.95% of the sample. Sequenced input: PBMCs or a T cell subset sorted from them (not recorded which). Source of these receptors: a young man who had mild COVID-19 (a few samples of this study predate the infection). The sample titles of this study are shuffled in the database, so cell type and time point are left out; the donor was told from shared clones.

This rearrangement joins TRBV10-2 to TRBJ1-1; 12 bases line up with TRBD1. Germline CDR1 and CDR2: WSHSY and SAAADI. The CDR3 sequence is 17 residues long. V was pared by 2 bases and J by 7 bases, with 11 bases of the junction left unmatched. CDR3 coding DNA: TGCGCCAGCAGTGAGCCTCGGGACAGGGGGCAAGGAAATGAAGCTTTCTTT. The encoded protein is CASSEPRDRGQGNEAFF.

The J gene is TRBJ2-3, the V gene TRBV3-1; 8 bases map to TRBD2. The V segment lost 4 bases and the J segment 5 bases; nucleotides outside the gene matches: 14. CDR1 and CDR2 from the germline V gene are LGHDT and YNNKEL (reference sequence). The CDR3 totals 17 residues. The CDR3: CASSPPSRSGGGDTQYF. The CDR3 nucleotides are TGTGCCAGCAGCCCCCCAAGTAGGTCGGGGGGGGGAGATACGCAGTATTTT.

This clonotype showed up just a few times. CDR3 in amino acids: CASSFGTARDYTF. CDR3 sequence (DNA): TGTGCCAGCAGCTTCGGGACAGCTCGCGACTACACCTTC. The genes are TRBV7-2 and TRBJ1-2, with 7 bases fitting TRBD1. With V trimmed by 3 bases and J by 10 bases, 8 bases remained unmatched. Germline CDR1 and CDR2: SGHTA and FQGNSA. CDR3 length equals 13 residues.

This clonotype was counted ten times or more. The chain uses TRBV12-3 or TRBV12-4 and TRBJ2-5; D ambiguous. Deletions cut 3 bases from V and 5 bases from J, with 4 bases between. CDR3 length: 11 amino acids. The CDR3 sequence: CASSFYETQYF. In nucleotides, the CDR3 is TGTGCCAGCAGTTTCTACGAGACCCAGTACTTC.

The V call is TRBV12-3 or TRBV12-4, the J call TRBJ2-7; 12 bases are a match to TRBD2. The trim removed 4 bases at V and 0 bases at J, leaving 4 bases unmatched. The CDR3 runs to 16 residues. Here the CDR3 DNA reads TGTGCCAGCAGTTACCCTAGCGGGGGGGCCTCCTACGAGCAGTACTTC. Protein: CASSYPSGGASYEQYF.

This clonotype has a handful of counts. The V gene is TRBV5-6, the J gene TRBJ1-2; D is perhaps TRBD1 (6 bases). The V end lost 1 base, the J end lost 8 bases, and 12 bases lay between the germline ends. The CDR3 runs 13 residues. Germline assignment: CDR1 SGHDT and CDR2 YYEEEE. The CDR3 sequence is CASSLTGPWGYTF. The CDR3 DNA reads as TGTGCCAGCAGCTTGACAGGGCCATGGGGCTACACCTTC.

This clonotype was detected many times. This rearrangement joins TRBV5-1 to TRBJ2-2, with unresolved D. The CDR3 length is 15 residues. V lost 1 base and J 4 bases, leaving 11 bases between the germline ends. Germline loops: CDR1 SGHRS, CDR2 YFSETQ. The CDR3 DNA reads TGCGCCAGCAGCTTGCTGGGCCCGAGCACCGGGGAGCTGTTTTTT. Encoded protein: CASSLLGPSTGELFF.

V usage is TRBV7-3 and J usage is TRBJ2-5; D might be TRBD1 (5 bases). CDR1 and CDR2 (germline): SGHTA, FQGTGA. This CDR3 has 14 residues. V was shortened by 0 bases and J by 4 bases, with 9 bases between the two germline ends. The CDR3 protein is CASSLTGLTETQYF. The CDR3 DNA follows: TGTGCCAGCAGCTTAACGGGGCTAACAGAGACCCAGTACTTC.

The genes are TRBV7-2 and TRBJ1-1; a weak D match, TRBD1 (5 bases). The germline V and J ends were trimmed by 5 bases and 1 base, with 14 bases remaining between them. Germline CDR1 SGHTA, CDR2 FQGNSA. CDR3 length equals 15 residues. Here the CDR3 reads CASSPPGGTNTEAFF. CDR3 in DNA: TGTGCCAGCAGCCCCCCGGGCGGGACGAACACTGAAGCTTTCTTT.

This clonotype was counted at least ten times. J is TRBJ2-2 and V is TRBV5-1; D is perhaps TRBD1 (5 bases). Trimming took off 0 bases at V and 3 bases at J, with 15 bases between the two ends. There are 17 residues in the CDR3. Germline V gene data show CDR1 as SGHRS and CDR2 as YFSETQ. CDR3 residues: CASSLDGRGEYTGELFF. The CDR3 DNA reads TGCGCCAGCAGCTTGGATGGTAGGGGCGAGTACACCGGGGAGCTGTTTTTT. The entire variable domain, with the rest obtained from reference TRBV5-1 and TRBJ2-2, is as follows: KAGVTQTPRYLIKTRGQQVTLSCSPISGHRSVSWYQQTPGQGLQFLFEYFSETQRNKGNFPGRFSGRQFSNSRSEMNVSTLELGDSALYLCASSLDGRGEYTGELFFGEGSRLTVL.

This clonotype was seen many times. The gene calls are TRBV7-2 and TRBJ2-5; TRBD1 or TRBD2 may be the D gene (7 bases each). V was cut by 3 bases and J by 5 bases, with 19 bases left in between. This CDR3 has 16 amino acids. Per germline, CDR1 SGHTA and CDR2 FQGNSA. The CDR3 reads CASSFSGGAVGETQYF. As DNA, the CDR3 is TGTGCCAGCAGCTTTTCAGGGGGGGCCGTCGGGGAGACCCAGTACTTC. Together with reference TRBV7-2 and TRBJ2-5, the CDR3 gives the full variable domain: GAGVSQSPSNKVTEKGKDVELRCDPISGHTALYWYRQSLGQGLEFLIYFQGNSAPDKSGLPSDRFSAERTGGSVSTLTIQRTQQEDSAVYLCASSFSGGAVGETQYFGPGTRLLVL.

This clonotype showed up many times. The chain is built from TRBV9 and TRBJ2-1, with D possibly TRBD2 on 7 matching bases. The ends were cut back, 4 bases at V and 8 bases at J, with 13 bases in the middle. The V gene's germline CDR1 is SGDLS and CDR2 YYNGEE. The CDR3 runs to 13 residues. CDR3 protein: CASSSEGGYEQFF. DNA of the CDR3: TGTGCCAGCAGCTCAGAGGGGGGGTATGAGCAGTTCTTC.

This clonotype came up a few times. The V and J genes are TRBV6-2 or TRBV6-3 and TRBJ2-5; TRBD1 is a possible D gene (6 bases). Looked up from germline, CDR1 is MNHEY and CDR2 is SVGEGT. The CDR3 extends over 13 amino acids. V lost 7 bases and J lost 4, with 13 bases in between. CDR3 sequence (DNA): TGTGCCAGCACCAACGTCAGGGGAGAGACCCAGTACTTC. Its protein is CASTNVRGETQYF.

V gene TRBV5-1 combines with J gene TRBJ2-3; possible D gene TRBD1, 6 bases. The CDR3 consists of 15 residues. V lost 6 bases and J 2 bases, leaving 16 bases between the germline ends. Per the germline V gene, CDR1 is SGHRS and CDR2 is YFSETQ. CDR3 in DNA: TGCGCCAGCACCCCCACAGGGAGAATCACAGATACGCAGTATTTT. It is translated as CASTPTGRITDTQYF.

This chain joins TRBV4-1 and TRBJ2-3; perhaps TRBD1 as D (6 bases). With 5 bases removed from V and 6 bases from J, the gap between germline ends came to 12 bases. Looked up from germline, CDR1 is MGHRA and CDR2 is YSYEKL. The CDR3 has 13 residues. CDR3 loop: CASSGQSSDTQYF. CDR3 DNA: TGCGCCAGCAGCGGACAGTCTTCGGATACGCAGTATTTT.

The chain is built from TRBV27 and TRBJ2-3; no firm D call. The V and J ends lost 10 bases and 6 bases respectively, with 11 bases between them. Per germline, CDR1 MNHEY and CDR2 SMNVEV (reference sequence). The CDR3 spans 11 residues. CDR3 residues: CATGRADTQYF. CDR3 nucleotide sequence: TGTGCCACCGGACGGGCGGATACGCAGTATTTT.

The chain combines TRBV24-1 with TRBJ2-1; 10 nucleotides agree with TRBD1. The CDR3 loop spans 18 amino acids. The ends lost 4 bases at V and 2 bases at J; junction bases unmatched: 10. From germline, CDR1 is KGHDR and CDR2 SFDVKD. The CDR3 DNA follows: TGTGCCACCAGTGACCGAACTCCCGGGACAGGGGCCTACAATGAGCAGTTCTTC. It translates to CATSDRTPGTGAYNEQFF.

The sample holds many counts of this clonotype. The CDR3 bases are TGTGCCACCAGCAGAGAAGAGTGGGCAGATACGCAGTATTTT. Translating gives CATSREEWADTQYF. This chain uses TRBV15 with TRBJ2-3, with D uncertain. This CDR3 has 14 residues. Germline assignment: CDR1 LNHNV and CDR2 YYDKDF (reference sequence). V gave up 0 bases and J gave up 4 bases, with 8 bases separating them.

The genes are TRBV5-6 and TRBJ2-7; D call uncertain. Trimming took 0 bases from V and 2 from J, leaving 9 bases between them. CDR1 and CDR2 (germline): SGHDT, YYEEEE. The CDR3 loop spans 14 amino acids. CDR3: CASSLGRITYEQYF. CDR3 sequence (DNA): TGTGCCAGCAGCTTGGGTAGGATCACCTACGAGCAGTACTTC.

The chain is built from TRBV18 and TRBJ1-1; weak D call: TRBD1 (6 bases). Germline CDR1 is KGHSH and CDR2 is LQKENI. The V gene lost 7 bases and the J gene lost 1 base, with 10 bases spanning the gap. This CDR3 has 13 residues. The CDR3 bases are TGTGCCAGCTACCCGACAGGGAACACTGAAGCTTTCTTT. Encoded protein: CASYPTGNTEAFF.

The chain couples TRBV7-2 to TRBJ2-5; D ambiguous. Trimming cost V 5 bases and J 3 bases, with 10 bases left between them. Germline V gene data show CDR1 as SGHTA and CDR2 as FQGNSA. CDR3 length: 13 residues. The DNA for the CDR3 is TGTGCCAGCAGCCGCGACTGGAAAGAGACCCAGTACTTC. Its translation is CASSRDWKETQYF.

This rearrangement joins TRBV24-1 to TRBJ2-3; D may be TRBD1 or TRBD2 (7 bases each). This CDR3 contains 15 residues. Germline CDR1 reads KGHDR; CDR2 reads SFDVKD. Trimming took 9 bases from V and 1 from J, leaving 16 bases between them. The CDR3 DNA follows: TGTGCCACCTCCCACGGGGGGACAGGCACAGATACGCAGTATTTT. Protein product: CATSHGGTGTDTQYF.

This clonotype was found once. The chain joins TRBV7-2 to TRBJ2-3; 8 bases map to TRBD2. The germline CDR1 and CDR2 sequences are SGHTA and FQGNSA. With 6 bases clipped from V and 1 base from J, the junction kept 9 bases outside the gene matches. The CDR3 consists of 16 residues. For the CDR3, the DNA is TGTGCCAGCAGGTCAGCTGGACTAGCCGGCACAGATACGCAGTATTTT. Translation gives CASRSAGLAGTDTQYF.

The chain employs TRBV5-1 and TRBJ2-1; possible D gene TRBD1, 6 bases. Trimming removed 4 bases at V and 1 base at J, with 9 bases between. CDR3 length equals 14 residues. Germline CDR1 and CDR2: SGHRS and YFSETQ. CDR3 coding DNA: TGCGCCAGCAGCCTCACAGGGTCCTACAATGAGCAGTTCTTC. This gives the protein CASSLTGSYNEQFF.

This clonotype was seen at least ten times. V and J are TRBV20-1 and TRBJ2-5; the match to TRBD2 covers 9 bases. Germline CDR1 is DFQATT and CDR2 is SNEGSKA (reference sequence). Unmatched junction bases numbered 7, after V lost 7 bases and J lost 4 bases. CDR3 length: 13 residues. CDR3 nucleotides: TGCAGTGTCGAGCGGGGGGATGCAGAGACCCAGTACTTC. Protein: CSVERGDAETQYF.

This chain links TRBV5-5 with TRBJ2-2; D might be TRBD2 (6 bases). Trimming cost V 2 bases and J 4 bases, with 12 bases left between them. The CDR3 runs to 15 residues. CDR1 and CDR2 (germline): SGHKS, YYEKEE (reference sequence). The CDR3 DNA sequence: TGTGCCAGCAGCTTCGGTCAGGGAGGCACCGGGGAGCTGTTTTTT. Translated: CASSFGQGGTGELFF. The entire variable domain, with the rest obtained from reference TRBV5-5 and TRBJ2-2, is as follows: DAGVTQSPTHLIKTRGQQVTLRCSPISGHKSVSWYQQVLGQGPQFIFQYYEKEERGRGNFPDRFSARQFPNYSSELNVNALLLGDSALYLCASSFGQGGTGELFFGEGSRLTVL.

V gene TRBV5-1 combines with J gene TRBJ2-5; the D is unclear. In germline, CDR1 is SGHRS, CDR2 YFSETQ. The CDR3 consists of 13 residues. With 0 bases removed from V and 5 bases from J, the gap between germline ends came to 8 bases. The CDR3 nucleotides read TGCGCCAGCAGCTTGGAAATGGGGGAGACCCAGTACTTC. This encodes CASSLEMGETQYF.

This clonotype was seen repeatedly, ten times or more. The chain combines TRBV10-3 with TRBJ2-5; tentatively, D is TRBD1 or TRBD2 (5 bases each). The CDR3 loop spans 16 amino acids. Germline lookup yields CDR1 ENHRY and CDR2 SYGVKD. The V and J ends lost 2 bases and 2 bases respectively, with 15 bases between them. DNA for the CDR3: TGTGCCATCAGTGAGGGGATGGGGGTATTGCAAGAGACCCAGTACTTC. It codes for CAISEGMGVLQETQYF.

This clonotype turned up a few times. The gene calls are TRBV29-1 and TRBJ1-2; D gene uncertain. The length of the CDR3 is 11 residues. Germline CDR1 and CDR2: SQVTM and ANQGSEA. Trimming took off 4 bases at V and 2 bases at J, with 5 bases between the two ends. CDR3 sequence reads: CSVAKNYGYTF. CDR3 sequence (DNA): TGCAGCGTTGCGAAGAACTATGGCTACACCTTC.

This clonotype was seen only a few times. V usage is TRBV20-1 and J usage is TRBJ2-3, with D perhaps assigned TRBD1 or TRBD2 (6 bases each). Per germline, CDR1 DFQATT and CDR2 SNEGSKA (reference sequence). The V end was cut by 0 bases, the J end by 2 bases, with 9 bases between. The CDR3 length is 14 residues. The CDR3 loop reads CSARDGGLTDTQYF. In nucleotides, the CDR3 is TGCAGTGCTAGAGACGGGGGCCTCACAGATACGCAGTATTTT.

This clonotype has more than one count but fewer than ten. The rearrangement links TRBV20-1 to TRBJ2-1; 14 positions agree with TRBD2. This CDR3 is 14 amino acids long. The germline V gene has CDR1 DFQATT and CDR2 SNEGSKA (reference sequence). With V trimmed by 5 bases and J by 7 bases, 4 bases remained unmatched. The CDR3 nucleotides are TGCAGTGCTCCCGGGACTAGCGGGGGTAATGAGCAGTTCTTC. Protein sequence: CSAPGTSGGNEQFF.

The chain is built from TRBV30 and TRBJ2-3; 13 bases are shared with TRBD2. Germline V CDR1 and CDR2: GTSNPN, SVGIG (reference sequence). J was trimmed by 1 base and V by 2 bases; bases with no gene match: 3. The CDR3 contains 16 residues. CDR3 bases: TGTGCCTGGAGTCGAGGACTAGCGGGGGGCACAGATACGCAGTATTTT. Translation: CAWSRGLAGGTDTQYF.